This T cell receptor beta chain was recovered during a study of CD8+CD57+ T cells in acquired aplastic anemia. Study-wide background: On average, sorted CD4+ and CD8+ cells gave roughly 3 ug of DNA.

Study-wide findings and caveats: CD8+ Simpson's diversity in patients was not significantly different from that in controls.

The CDR3 has 13 amino acids. Germline V lookup: CDR1 SGHTA, CDR2 FQGNSA. The V end lost 4 bases, the J end lost 3 bases, and 9 bases lay between the germline ends. Comments on this clonotype: Its matching antigen is unknown.

Profiling of TCR beta VDJ combinations and CDR3 sequences used genomic DNA as template. TCRdb called the reads again in MiXCR, with one record for every CDR3 protein. The table includes hundreds of thousands of distinct CDR3 sequences, 65% to 75% detected once. Input material: sorted CD4+, CD8+, or CD8+CD57+ T cells (not recorded which) from PBMCs. This sequence originates from a human donor in good health, serving as a control. The J gene is TRBJ1-1, the V gene TRBV7-2; D gene unclear. The CDR3: CASSYSAYTEAFF. In nucleotides, the CDR3 is TGTGCCAGCAGCTACTCAGCGTACACTGAAGCTTTCTTT.